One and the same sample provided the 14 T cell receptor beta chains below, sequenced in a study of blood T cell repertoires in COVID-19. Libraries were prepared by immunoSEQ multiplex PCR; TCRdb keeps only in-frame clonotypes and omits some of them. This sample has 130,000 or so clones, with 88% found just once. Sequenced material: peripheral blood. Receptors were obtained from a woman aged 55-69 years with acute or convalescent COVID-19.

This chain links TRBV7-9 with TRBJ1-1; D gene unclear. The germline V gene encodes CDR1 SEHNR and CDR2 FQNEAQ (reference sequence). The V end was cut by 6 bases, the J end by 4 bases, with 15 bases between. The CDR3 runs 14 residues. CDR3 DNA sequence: TGTGCCAGCAGGTCCTTTCTGGGGAGCACTGAAGCTTTCTTT. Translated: CASRSFLGSTEAFF.

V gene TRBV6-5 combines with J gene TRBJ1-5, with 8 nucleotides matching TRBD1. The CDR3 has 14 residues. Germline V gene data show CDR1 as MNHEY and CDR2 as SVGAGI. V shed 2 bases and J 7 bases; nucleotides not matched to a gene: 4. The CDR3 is CASSYGTGGQPQHF. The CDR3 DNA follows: TGTGCCAGCAGTTACGGGACAGGCGGACAGCCCCAGCATTTT.

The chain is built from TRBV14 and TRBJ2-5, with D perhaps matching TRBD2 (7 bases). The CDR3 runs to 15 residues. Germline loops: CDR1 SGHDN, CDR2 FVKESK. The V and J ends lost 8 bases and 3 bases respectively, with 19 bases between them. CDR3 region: CASGNAGATKETQYF. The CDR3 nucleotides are TGTGCCAGCGGGAATGCGGGGGCGACTAAAGAGACCCAGTACTTC.

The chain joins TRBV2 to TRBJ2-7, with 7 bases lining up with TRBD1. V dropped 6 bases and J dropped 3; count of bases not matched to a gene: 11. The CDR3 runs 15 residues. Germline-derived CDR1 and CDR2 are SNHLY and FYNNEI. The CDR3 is CASRVRLAGGYEQYF. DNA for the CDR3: TGTGCCAGCAGAGTCAGGTTGGCAGGGGGCTACGAGCAGTACTTC. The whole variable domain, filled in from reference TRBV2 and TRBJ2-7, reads EPEVTQTPSHQVTQMGQEVILRCVPISNHLYFYWYRQILGQKVEFLVSFYNNEISEKSEIFDDQFSVERPDGSNFTLKIRSTKLEDSAMYFCASRVRLAGGYEQYFGPGTRLTVT.

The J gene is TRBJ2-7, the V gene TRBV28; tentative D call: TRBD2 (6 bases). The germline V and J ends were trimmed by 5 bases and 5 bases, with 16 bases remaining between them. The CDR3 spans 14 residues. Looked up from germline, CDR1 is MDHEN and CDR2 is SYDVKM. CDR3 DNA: TGTGCCAGCAGTAAAGCGGGCAGATTGGACGAGCAGTACTTC. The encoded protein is CASSKAGRLDEQYF.

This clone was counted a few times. The DNA of the CDR3 is TGTGCCAGCAGTTACTACTACGCATTAGCAGATGAAAAACTGTTTTTT. This codes for CASSYYYALADEKLFF. V is TRBV6-5 and J is TRBJ1-4; no definite D call. Between the trimmed V and J ends, which lost 1 base and 6 bases, there was a span of 15 bases. This CDR3 region has 16 residues. Per germline, CDR1 MNHEY and CDR2 SVGAGI.

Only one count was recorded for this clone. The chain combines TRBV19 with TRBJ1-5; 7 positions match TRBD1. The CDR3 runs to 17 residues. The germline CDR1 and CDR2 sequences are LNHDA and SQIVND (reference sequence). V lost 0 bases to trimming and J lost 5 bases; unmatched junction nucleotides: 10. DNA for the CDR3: TGTGCCAGTAGTATAGATTCGACAGGGATATACGATCAGCCCCAGCATTTT. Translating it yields CASSIDSTGIYDQPQHF.

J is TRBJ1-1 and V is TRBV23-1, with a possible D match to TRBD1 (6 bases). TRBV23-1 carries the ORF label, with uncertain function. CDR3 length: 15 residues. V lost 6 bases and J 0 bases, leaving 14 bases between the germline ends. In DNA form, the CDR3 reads TGCGCCAGCAGCAGGGGAAGTCGGATGAACACTGAAGCTTTCTTT. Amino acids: CASSRGSRMNTEAFF.

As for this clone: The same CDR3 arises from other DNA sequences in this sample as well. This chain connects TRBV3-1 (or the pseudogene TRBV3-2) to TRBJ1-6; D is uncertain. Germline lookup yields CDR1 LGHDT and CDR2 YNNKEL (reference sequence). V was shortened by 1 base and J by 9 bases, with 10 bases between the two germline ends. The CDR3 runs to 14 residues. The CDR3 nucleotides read TGTGCCAGCAGCCAAGCTAGCCGGGGTTCACCCCTCCACTTT. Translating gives CASSQASRGSPLHF.

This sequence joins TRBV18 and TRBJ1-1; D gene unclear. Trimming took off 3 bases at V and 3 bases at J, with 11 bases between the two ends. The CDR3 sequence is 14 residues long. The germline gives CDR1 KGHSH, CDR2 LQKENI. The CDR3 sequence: CASSPGRRDTEAFF. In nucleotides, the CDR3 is TGTGCCAGCTCACCGGGGAGGAGGGACACTGAAGCTTTCTTT.

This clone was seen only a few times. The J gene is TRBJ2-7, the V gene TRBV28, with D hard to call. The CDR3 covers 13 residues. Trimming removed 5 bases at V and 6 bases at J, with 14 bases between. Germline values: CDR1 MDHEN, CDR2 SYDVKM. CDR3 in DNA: TGTGCCAGCAGTGCCCTGGGCCAGCCCGAGCAGTACTTC. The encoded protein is CASSALGQPEQYF.

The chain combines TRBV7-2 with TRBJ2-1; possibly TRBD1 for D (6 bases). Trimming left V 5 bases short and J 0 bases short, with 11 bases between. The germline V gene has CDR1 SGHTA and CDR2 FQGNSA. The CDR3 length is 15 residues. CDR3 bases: TGTGCCAGCAGCCTAGGACAGCCCTCCTACAATGAGCAGTTCTTC. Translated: CASSLGQPSYNEQFF.

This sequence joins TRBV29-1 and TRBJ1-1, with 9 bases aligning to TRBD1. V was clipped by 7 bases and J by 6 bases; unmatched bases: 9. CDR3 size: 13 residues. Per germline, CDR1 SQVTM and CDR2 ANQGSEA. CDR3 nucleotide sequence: TGCAGCGGACTGTTCGACAGGGGGGCTGAAGCTTTCTTT. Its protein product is CSGLFDRGAEAFF.

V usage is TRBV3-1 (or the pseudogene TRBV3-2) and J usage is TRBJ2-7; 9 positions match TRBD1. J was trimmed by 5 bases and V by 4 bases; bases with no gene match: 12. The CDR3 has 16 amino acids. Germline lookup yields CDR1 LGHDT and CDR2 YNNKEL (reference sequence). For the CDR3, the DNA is TGTGCCAGCAGCCCAGAAGTACAGGGGGCGCGAAACGAGCAGTACTTC. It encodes CASSPEVQGARNEQYF.